The 10 T cell receptor beta chains presented below share a single source sample, sequenced in a study of CD8+CD57+ T cells in acquired aplastic anemia. Profiles of TCR beta VDJ and CDR3 were generated from a genomic DNA template. One entry per CDR3 protein results from TCRdb running MiXCR on the reads. The sample shows 200,000 to 250,000 distinct CDR3 sequences, roughly 50% of them seen only once. Sequencing was done on patients that had shown CD8+CD57+ cell expansion by flow cytometry. The specimen was sorted CD4+, CD8+, or CD8+CD57+ T cells (not recorded which) from PBMCs. The source of these receptors is a human donor with aplastic anemia.

There are many counts of this clonotype. The V call is TRBV4-1, the J call TRBJ1-5; D is unresolved. Germline values: CDR1 MGHRA, CDR2 YSYEKL. CDR3 length: 15 amino acids. V was trimmed by 1 base and J by 4 bases, leaving 11 bases between them. This CDR3 reads CASSQGGSENQPQHF. In DNA form, the CDR3 reads TGCGCCAGCAGCCAAGGAGGCAGCGAGAATCAGCCCCAGCATTTT.

This clonotype was seen repeatedly, ten times or more. The V call is TRBV7-8, the J call TRBJ1-2; the D gene is possibly TRBD1 (6 bases). This CDR3 has 16 amino acids. Trimming removed 2 bases at V and 8 bases at J, with 21 bases between. In germline, CDR1 is SGHVS, CDR2 FQNEAQ. CDR3 in amino acids: CASSLKGVGGAVGYTF. The CDR3 nucleotides read TGTGCCAGCAGCTTAAAAGGAGTCGGGGGGGCGGTCGGCTACACCTTC.

A note on this clonotype: This may be a read error, as it is one base from a much larger clone. The chain uses TRBV7-6 and TRBJ2-5; 8 positions agree with TRBD1. Trimming at V came to 4 bases and at J to 3 bases, leaving 1 base not matched to a gene. The CDR3 runs to 13 residues. The V gene's germline CDR1 is SGHVS and CDR2 FNYEAQ. This CDR3 reads CASSSTGEETQYF. The CDR3 DNA sequence: TGTGCCAGCAGCTCGACAGGGGAAGAGACCCAGTACTTC.

The chain combines TRBV7-9 with TRBJ2-7; 15 nucleotides line up with TRBD2. This CDR3 spans 16 amino acids. Per the germline V gene, CDR1 is SEHNR and CDR2 is FQNEAQ (reference sequence). The V segment lost 3 bases and the J segment 7 bases; nucleotides outside the gene matches: 7. The CDR3 loop is CASSFWTSGGVNEQYF. The CDR3 DNA is TGTGCCAGCAGCTTCTGGACTAGCGGGGGGGTTAATGAGCAGTACTTC. The whole variable domain, remainder taken from reference TRBV7-9 and TRBJ2-7, is DTGVSQNPRHKITKRGQNVTFRCDPISEHNRLYWYRQTLGQGPEFLTYFQNEAQLEKSRLLSDRFSAERPKGSFSTLEIQRTEQGDSAMYLCASSFWTSGGVNEQYFGPGTRLTVT.

This sequence joins TRBV9 and TRBJ1-1, with 7 bases identical to TRBD1. This CDR3 has 14 residues. Per the germline V gene, CDR1 is SGDLS and CDR2 is YYNGEE. J was trimmed by 1 base and V by 3 bases; bases with no gene match: 3. CDR3: CASSGTGANTEAFF. CDR3 DNA sequence: TGTGCCAGCAGCGGTACAGGGGCGAACACTGAAGCTTTCTTT.

J is TRBJ1-2 and V is TRBV5-6; 8 positions match TRBD1. Germline lookup yields CDR1 SGHDT and CDR2 YYEEEE. The CDR3 is 16 residues long. The V gene end was trimmed by 3 bases and the J gene end by 3 bases; junction bases not matched to a gene: 10. The DNA for the CDR3 is TGTGCCAGCAGCTATGCGACAGGGGAGGGGTACTATGGCTACACCTTC. This codes for CASSYATGEGYYGYTF.

The rearrangement joins TRBV27 to TRBJ1-5, with 10 bases that match TRBD1. The CDR3 has 16 amino acids. The V gene end was trimmed by 5 bases and the J gene end by 6 bases; junction bases not matched to a gene: 10. The germline V gene encodes CDR1 MNHEY and CDR2 SMNVEV (reference sequence). The CDR3 DNA reads TGTGCCAGCAGTCCCACCTTGACAGGGGGCGGTCAGCCCCAGCATTTT. Protein sequence: CASSPTLTGGGQPQHF.

The genes are TRBV20-1 and TRBJ2-5, with TRBD2 matching 10 bases. The CDR3 has 16 residues. Germline CDR1 and CDR2: DFQATT and SNEGSKA (reference sequence). J gave up 5 bases and V 6 bases, and 15 bases lay outside the gene matches. The CDR3 protein is CSAEGGLAGAPETQYF. CDR3 nucleotide sequence: TGCAGTGCCGAGGGAGGGCTAGCGGGGGCACCGGAGACCCAGTACTTC.

This clonotype has a count of ten or more. The chain has TRBV20-1 and TRBJ1-6, with a possible D match to TRBD1 (6 bases). CDR3 length: 15 residues. V was trimmed by 6 bases and J by 7 bases, leaving 19 bases between them. Germline CDR1 reads DFQATT; CDR2 reads SNEGSKA (reference sequence). The CDR3 DNA follows: TGCAGTGCCTCACAGGGCGGGGGCAGGAATTCACCCCTCCACTTT. Its protein product is CSASQGGGRNSPLHF.

This chain connects TRBV10-3 to TRBJ2-5, with 8 bases matching TRBD1. The CDR3 is 14 amino acids. Germline V gene data show CDR1 as ENHRY and CDR2 as SYGVKD. The junction had 9 bases not matched to a gene; V was cut back by 7 bases and J by 5 bases. This chain's CDR3 is CAITGDRGTETQYF. The CDR3 DNA reads TGTGCCATCACCGGAGACAGGGGCACGGAGACCCAGTACTTC.